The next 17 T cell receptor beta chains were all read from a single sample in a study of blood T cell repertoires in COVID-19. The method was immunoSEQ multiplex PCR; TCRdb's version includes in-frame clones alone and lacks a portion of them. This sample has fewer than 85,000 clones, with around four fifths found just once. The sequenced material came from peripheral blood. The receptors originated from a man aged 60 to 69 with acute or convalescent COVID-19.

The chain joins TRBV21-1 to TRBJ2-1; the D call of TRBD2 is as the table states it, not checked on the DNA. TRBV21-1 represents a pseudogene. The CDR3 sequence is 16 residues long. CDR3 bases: TGTGCCAGCAGCAACGAAGGGGGGGGCTCTTACAATGAGCAGTTCTTC. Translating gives CASSNEGGGSYNEQFF.

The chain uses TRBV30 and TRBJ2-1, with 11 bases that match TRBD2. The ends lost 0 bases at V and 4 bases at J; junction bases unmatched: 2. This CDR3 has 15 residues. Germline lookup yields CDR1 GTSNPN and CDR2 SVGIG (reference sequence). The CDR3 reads CAWSVGTSGYNEQFF. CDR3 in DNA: TGTGCCTGGAGTGTGGGGACTAGCGGTTACAATGAGCAGTTCTTC.

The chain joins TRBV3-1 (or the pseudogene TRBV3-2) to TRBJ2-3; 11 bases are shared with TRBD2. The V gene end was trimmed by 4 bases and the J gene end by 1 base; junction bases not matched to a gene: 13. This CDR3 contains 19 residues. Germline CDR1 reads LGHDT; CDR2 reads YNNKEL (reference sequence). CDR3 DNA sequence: TGTGCCAGCAGCCCTCTAGGTCTAGCGGGGGGCCGGGGCACAGATACGCAGTATTTT. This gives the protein CASSPLGLAGGRGTDTQYF.

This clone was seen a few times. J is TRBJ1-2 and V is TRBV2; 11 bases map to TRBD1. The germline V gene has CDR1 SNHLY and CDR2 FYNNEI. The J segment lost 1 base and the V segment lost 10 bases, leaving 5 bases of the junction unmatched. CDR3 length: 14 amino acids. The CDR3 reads CATDRGRGNYGYTF. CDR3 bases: TGTGCCACGGACAGGGGGCGGGGTAACTATGGCTACACCTTC. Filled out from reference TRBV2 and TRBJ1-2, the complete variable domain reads EPEVTQTPSHQVTQMGQEVILRCVPISNHLYFYWYRQILGQKVEFLVSFYNNEISEKSEIFDDQFSVERPDGSNFTLKIRSTKLEDSAMYFCATDRGRGNYGYTFGSGTRLTVV.

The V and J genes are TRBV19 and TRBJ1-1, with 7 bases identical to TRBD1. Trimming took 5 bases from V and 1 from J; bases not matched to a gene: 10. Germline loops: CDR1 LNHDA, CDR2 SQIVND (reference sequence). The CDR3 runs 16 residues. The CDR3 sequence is CASSPRTGGSNTEAFF. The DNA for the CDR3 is TGTGCCAGTAGTCCTCGGACAGGTGGTTCGAACACTGAAGCTTTCTTT. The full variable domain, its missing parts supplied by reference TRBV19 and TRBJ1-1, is DGGITQSPKYLFRKEGQNVTLSCEQNLNHDAMYWYRQDPGQGLRLIYYSQIVNDFQKGDIAEGYSVSREKKESFPLTVTSAQKNPTAFYLCASSPRTGGSNTEAFFGQGTRLTVV.

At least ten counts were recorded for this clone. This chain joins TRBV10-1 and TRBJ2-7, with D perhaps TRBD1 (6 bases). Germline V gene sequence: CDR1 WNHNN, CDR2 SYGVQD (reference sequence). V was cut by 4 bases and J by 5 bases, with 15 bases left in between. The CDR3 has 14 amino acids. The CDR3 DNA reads TGCGCCAGCAGTGTAGGGGGAGTTGAGAACGAGCAGTACTTC. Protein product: CASSVGGVENEQYF.

The CDR3 coding sequence is TGTGCCAGCAGCAAAGACAGGATATTGAACACTGAAGCTTTCTTT. It encodes CASSKDRILNTEAFF. The J gene is TRBJ1-1, the V gene TRBV21-1; the D call in the table, TRBD1, was not verified against the DNA. TRBV21-1 is annotated as a pseudogene. The CDR3 totals 15 residues.

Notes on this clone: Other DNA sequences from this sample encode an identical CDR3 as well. CDR3 bases: TGTGCCAGCAGCCTGGTCGGGGCTAACTATGGCTACACCTTC. Its translation is CASSLVGANYGYTF. The V and J genes are TRBV7-9 and TRBJ1-2; D is unresolved. V lost 5 bases and J lost 0, with 10 bases in between. Germline values: CDR1 SEHNR, CDR2 FQNEAQ (reference sequence). This CDR3 contains 14 residues.

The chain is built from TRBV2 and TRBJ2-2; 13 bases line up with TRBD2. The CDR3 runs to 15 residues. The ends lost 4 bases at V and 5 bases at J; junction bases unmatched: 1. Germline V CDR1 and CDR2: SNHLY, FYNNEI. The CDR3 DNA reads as TGTGCCAGCAGTGGGACTAGCGGGAGAACCGGGGAGCTGTTTTTT. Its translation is CASSGTSGRTGELFF. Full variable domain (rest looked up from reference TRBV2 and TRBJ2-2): EPEVTQTPSHQVTQMGQEVILRCVPISNHLYFYWYRQILGQKVEFLVSFYNNEISEKSEIFDDQFSVERPDGSNFTLKIRSTKLEDSAMYFCASSGTSGRTGELFFGEGSRLTVL.

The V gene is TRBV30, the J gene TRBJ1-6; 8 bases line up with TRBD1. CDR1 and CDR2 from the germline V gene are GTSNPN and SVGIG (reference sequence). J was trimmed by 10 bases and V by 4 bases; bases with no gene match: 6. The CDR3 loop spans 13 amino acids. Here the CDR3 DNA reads TGTGCCTGGAAGGGGACAGGTGGCTCACCCCTCCACTTT. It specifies CAWKGTGGSPLHF.

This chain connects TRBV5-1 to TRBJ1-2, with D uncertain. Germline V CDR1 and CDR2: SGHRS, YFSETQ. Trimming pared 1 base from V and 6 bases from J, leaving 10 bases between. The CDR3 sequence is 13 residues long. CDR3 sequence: CASSLSAGDGYTF. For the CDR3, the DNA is TGCGCCAGCAGCTTGTCGGCGGGAGATGGCTACACCTTC.

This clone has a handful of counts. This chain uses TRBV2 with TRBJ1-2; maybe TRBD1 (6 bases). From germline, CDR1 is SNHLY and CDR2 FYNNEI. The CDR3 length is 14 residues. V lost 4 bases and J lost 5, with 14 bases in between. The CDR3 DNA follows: TGTGCCAGCAGTGGACAGGTAGACTTTTATGGCTACACCTTC. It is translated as CASSGQVDFYGYTF.

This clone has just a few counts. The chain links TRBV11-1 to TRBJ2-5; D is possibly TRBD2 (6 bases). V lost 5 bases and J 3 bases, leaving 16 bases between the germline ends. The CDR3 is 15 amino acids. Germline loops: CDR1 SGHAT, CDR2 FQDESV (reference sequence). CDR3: CASSPGGSVEETQYF. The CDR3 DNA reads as TGTGCCAGCAGCCCCGGGGGATCCGTTGAAGAGACCCAGTACTTC.

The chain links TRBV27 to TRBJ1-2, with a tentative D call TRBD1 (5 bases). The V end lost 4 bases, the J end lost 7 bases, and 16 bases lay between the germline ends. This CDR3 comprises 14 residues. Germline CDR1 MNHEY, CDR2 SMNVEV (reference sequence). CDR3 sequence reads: CASSSTGGVGGYTF. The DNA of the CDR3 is TGTGCCAGCAGTTCAACCGGGGGGGTGGGTGGCTACACCTTC.

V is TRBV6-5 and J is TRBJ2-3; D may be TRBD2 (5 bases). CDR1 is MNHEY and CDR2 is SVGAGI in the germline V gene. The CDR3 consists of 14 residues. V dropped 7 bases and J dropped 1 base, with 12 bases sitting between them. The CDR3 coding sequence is TGTGCCAGCACACTAGGACCTCGCACAGATACGCAGTATTTT. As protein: CASTLGPRTDTQYF.

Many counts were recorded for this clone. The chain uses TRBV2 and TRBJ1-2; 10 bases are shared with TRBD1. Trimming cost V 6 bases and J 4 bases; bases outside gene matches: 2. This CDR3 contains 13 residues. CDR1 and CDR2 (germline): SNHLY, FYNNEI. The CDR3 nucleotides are TGTGCCAGCAGGCGACAGGGGGCCTATGGCTACACCTTC. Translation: CASRRQGAYGYTF.

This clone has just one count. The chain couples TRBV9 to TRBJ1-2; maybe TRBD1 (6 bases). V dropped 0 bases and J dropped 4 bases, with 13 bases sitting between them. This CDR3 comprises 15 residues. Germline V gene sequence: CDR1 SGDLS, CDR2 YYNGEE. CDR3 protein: CASSVEGGGLYGYTF. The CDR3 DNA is TGTGCCAGCAGCGTAGAAGGGGGGGGACTCTATGGCTACACCTTC.